The next 21 T cell receptor beta chains were all read from a single sample in a study of CD8+ T cells in alopecia areata. Specified treatment: oral pan-JAK inhibitor, 5-10 mg twice daily. Investigators isolated RNA and reverse transcribed it into cDNA to act as the sequencing template. Profiled with immunoSEQ multiplex PCR; TCRdb holds only in-frame clones, not every one. The sample includes 150,000 to 250,000 clones, roughly 64% seen only once; the top ten take 4.5% to 6%. Source: CD4+ T cells sorted from blood, taken at week 24, from a patient treated with tofacitinib. The receptors stem from a human donor with alopecia areata.

This clone was found a few times. The genes are TRBV5-1 and TRBJ2-7; the match to TRBD2 covers 7 bases. The CDR3 loop spans 14 amino acids. The V gene end was trimmed by 2 bases and the J gene end by 4 bases; junction bases not matched to a gene: 6. Germline V lookup: CDR1 SGHRS, CDR2 YFSETQ. The CDR3 loop reads CASSFGGDGYEQYF. The DNA of the CDR3 is TGCGCCAGCAGCTTTGGGGGGGACGGATACGAGCAGTACTTC.

A few counts support this clone. The gene calls are TRBV29-1 and TRBJ2-7, with D perhaps assigned TRBD1 or TRBD2 (6 bases each). The V and J ends lost 7 bases and 2 bases respectively, with 21 bases between them. This CDR3 region has 15 residues. Germline CDR1 and CDR2: SQVTM and ANQGSEA. The chain's CDR3 is CSARLTGAPAYEQYF. The CDR3 DNA reads as TGCAGCGCCCGGCTAACGGGGGCCCCCGCCTACGAGCAGTACTTC.

This sequence joins TRBV28 and TRBJ2-5; tentative D call: TRBD1 (6 bases). The germline gives CDR1 MDHEN, CDR2 SYDVKM. This CDR3 comprises 16 residues. V lost 6 bases and J lost 4, with 21 bases in between. CDR3 in amino acids: CASRPNRGGFGETQYF. The CDR3 nucleotides read TGTGCCAGCAGACCCAATCGAGGGGGATTCGGAGAGACCCAGTACTTC.

This chain joins TRBV10-3 and TRBJ2-5, with a tentative D call TRBD1 (6 bases). V lost 5 bases, J lost 5 bases, and 12 bases lay in between. The germline V gene has CDR1 ENHRY and CDR2 SYGVKD. CDR3 length: 13 residues. The CDR3 nucleotides read TGTGCCATCAGTCTCAGGGGACGGGAGACCCAGTACTTC. Protein sequence: CAISLRGRETQYF.

The chain employs TRBV5-1 and TRBJ2-5, with D unclear. This CDR3 has 14 residues. Germline CDR1 and CDR2: SGHRS and YFSETQ. The V gene lost 2 bases and the J gene lost 5 bases, with 13 bases spanning the gap. The CDR3 sequence: CASSFRSPPETQYF. The CDR3 nucleotides read TGCGCCAGCAGCTTCAGAAGTCCACCGGAGACCCAGTACTTC.

This chain uses TRBV27 with TRBJ2-7; D not certain. V was clipped by 3 bases and J by 0 bases, with 6 bases between them. The CDR3 extends over 13 amino acids. Germline V gene data show CDR1 as MNHEY and CDR2 as SMNVEV (reference sequence). CDR3 sequence reads: CASSFLNSYEQYF. The CDR3 DNA reads as TGTGCCAGCAGTTTCCTTAACTCCTACGAGCAGTACTTC.

This chain uses TRBV7-9 with TRBJ1-1; D possibly corresponds to TRBD1 (5 bases). Trimming removed 5 bases from V and 2 bases from J, with 15 bases in between. Germline V gene sequence: CDR1 SEHNR, CDR2 FQNEAQ (reference sequence). The CDR3 contains 15 residues. In DNA form, the CDR3 reads TGTGCCAGCAGCCCCTCCTACCGGGACAACACTGAAGCTTTCTTT. Translating it yields CASSPSYRDNTEAFF.

The chain links TRBV5-1 to TRBJ2-3; 7 nucleotides line up with TRBD1. There are 15 residues in the CDR3. Per the germline V gene, CDR1 is SGHRS and CDR2 is YFSETQ. V shed 2 bases, J shed 4 bases, and the junction held 7 bases outside the gene matches. The CDR3 region is CASSFTGDAPDTQYF. CDR3 in DNA: TGCGCCAGCAGCTTTACAGGGGACGCCCCAGATACGCAGTATTTT.

This clone has more than one count but fewer than ten. The chain is built from TRBV7-3 and TRBJ2-3; TRBD1 matches 10 bases. Germline-derived CDR1 and CDR2 are SGHTA and FQGTGA. The J segment lost 4 bases and the V segment lost 5 bases, leaving 6 bases of the junction unmatched. CDR3 length: 15 amino acids. The CDR3 loop reads CASSPRTGGPDTQYF. For the CDR3, the DNA is TGTGCCAGCAGCCCCCGGACAGGGGGGCCAGATACGCAGTATTTT.

V and J are TRBV5-4 and TRBJ2-7, with 11 bases that match TRBD2. The V gene's germline CDR1 is SGHNT and CDR2 YYREEE (reference sequence). This CDR3 region has 16 residues. V was pared by 2 bases and J by 6 bases, with 10 bases of the junction left unmatched. CDR3 bases: TGTGCCAGCAGCTTCCAACTCACTAGCGGGGGAATCGAGCAGTACTTC. Translating gives CASSFQLTSGGIEQYF.

V is TRBV5-1 and J is TRBJ2-3, with 8 bases fitting TRBD1. The CDR3 is made up of 14 amino acids. Trimming cost V 3 bases and J 4 bases; bases outside gene matches: 4. CDR1 is SGHRS, CDR2 YFSETQ, per germline. CDR3 loop: CASSSRQGPDTQYF. CDR3 sequence (DNA): TGCGCCAGCAGCTCCCGACAGGGGCCAGATACGCAGTATTTT.

The chain couples TRBV5-4 to TRBJ1-2, with D unresolved. Trimming took off 8 bases at V and 0 bases at J, with 14 bases between the two ends. The CDR3 covers 14 residues. Germline V gene data show CDR1 as SGHNT and CDR2 as YYREEE (reference sequence). CDR3 sequence reads: CASRIGIANYGYTF. The CDR3 region has the DNA TGTGCCAGTCGCATTGGCATCGCTAACTATGGCTACACCTTC.

The chain links TRBV5-1 to TRBJ2-5, with 14 bases aligning to TRBD2. The CDR3 has 15 amino acids. The V gene end was trimmed by 3 bases and the J gene end by 3 bases; junction bases not matched to a gene: 1. Germline values: CDR1 SGHRS, CDR2 YFSETQ. The CDR3 DNA follows: TGCGCCAGCAGCTCGGGACTAGCGGGGGAAGAGACCCAGTACTTC. Translated, it gives CASSSGLAGEETQYF.

The genes are TRBV27 and TRBJ1-6; D might be TRBD1 (6 bases). Germline V gene lookup returns CDR1 MNHEY and CDR2 SMNVEV (reference sequence). The V gene lost 11 bases and the J gene lost 8 bases, with 19 bases spanning the gap. This CDR3 spans 14 amino acids. The CDR3 DNA reads TGTGCCGTCAGGGGAGGGGCCAAGGATTCACCCCTCCACTTT. This codes for CAVRGGAKDSPLHF.

The chain has TRBV4-1 and TRBJ2-3, with 16 bases matching TRBD2. The V segment lost 1 base and the J segment 0 bases; nucleotides outside the gene matches: 7. The CDR3 is 20 amino acids. Looked up from germline, CDR1 is MGHRA and CDR2 is YSYEKL. CDR3 residues: CASSQGGTSGGAGSTDTQYF. As DNA, the CDR3 is TGCGCCAGCAGCCAAGGTGGGACTAGCGGGGGGGCAGGGAGCACAGATACGCAGTATTTT.

In its sample, this clone was seen a few times. The rearrangement links TRBV7-9 to TRBJ2-6; D gene uncertain. The CDR3 is 15 residues long. From germline, CDR1 is SEHNR and CDR2 FQNEAQ (reference sequence). V was shortened by 4 bases and J by 0 bases, with 7 bases between the two germline ends. CDR3 sequence reads: CASSWQVSGANVLTF. In nucleotides, the CDR3 is TGTGCCAGCAGCTGGCAAGTCTCTGGGGCCAACGTCCTGACTTTC.

For this clone: Other nucleotide sequences in the sample specify the same CDR3. V usage is TRBV5-6 and J usage is TRBJ1-2; D not resolved. CDR1 is SGHDT, CDR2 YYEEEE, per germline. The CDR3 has 11 amino acids. V was pared by 0 bases and J by 7 bases, with 4 bases between. The CDR3 loop is CASSLAVGYTF. The CDR3, as DNA: TGTGCCAGCAGCTTGGCCGTTGGCTACACCTTC. The entire variable domain, with the rest obtained from reference TRBV5-6 and TRBJ1-2, is as follows: DAGVTQSPTHLIKTRGQQVTLRCSPKSGHDTVSWYQQALGQGPQFIFQYYEEEERQRGNFPDRFSGHQFPNYSSELNVNALLLGDSALYLCASSLAVGYTFGSGTRLTVV.

This chain connects TRBV27 to TRBJ2-6; possibly TRBD1 for D (5 bases). This CDR3 comprises 16 residues. V lost 4 bases and J 0 bases, leaving 10 bases between the germline ends. The germline gives CDR1 MNHEY, CDR2 SMNVEV (reference sequence). The chain's CDR3 is CASSSGISSGANVLTF. The CDR3 DNA is TGTGCCAGCAGTTCAGGGATTAGCTCTGGGGCCAACGTCCTGACTTTC.

The chain carries TRBV6-6 and TRBJ1-1; no clear D gene. The ends were cut back, 7 bases at V and 1 base at J, with 10 bases in the middle. The CDR3 spans 13 residues. Per the germline V gene, CDR1 is MNHNY and CDR2 is SVGAGI (reference sequence). CDR3 nucleotide sequence: TGTGCCAGCAATAGACGACAGAACACTGAAGCTTTCTTT. Translating it yields CASNRRQNTEAFF.

CDR3 region: CASSVGLAGEDTQYF. In DNA, the CDR3 is TGTGCCAGCAGCGTAGGATTAGCGGGAGAAGATACGCAGTATTTT. The J gene is TRBJ2-3, the V gene TRBV9, with 9 nucleotides matching TRBD2. The CDR3 extends over 15 amino acids. CDR1 SGDLS and CDR2 YYNGEE come from the germline V gene. V lost 0 bases, J lost 5 bases, and 4 bases stayed unmatched. Variable domain in full (rest from reference TRBV9 and TRBJ2-3): DSGVTQTPKHLITATGQRVTLRCSPRSGDLSVYWYQQSLDQGLQFLIQYYNGEERAKGNILERFSAQQFPDLHSELNLSSLELGDSALYFCASSVGLAGEDTQYFGPGTRLTVL.

The chain couples TRBV28 to TRBJ1-2, with 7 bases fitting TRBD1. Looked up from germline, CDR1 is MDHEN and CDR2 is SYDVKM. This CDR3 is 16 amino acids long. J lost 6 bases, V lost 4 bases, and 14 bases had no gene match. The chain's CDR3 is CASSSAGGRGLDGYTF. The CDR3, as DNA: TGTGCCAGCAGTTCCGCAGGGGGTCGGGGTTTGGATGGCTACACCTTC.